This entry concerns a single T cell receptor beta chain. Its antigen is unidentified. These data originate in a study of T cells after yellow fever vaccination. Study-level information: Fractions of limited cellularity were prepared by means of SMART-Seq v4 Ultra Low Input. Regarding the study as a whole: The secondary response showed a weaker magnitude and a faster peak, day 5 versus 15. Shared CD4/CD8 clonotypes were a small share, likely from convergent recombination.

V shed 0 bases and J shed 4 bases, with 7 bases lying between them. This CDR3 is 14 amino acids long. Germline loops: CDR1 MNHEY, CDR2 SVGAGI. 5'RACE template switching generated TCR cDNA, adding a universal primer site and UMIs. TCRdb independently ran MiXCR on the 5' RACE reads; one entry per CDR3 protein. Among about 350,000 distinct CDR3 sequences listed, 7% to 9% were seen once. This sequence originates from a man younger than 30 who received the YFV17D yellow fever vaccine. The chain joins TRBV6-5 to TRBJ2-1, with TRBD2 as a possible D gene (5 bases). Material: PBMCs, obtained 35 to 50 days after the first yellow fever vaccination. CDR3 loop: CASSYSSGYNEQFF. The DNA of the CDR3 is TGTGCCAGCAGTTACTCGTCGGGGTACAATGAGCAGTTCTTC.